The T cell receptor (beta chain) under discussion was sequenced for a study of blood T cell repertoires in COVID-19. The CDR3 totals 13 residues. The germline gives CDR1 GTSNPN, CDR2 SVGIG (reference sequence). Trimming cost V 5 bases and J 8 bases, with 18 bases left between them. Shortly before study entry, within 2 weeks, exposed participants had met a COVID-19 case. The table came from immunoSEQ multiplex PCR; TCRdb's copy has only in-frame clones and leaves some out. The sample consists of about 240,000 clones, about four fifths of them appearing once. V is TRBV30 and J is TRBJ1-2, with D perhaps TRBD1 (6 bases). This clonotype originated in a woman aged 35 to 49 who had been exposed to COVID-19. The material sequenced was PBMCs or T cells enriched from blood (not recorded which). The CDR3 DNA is TGTGCCTGGGGTTACAGGACAGCCTTGGGCTACACCTTC. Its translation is CAWGYRTALGYTF. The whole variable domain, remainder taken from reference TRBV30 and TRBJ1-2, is SQTIHQWPATLVQPVGSPLSLECTVEGTSNPNLYWYRQAAGRGLQLLFYSVGIGQISSEVPQNLSASRPQDRQFILSSKKLLLSDSGFYLCAWGYRTALGYTFGSGTRLTVV.